A selection of T cell receptor beta chains follows, all from one sample in a study of T cells after yellow fever vaccination. Each CDR3 protein is one row after TCRdb ran MiXCR on the 5' RACE reads. Here the sample spans just under 600,000 distinct CDR3 sequences, less than 15% being singletons. The sequences come from PBMCs, collected on the day of the yellow fever booster vaccination. The receptor set was obtained from a man aged 30 to 39 who received the YFV17D yellow fever vaccine. CDR3s include the opening cysteine and the closing phenylalanine or tryptophan. Each record gives: J gene, D gene, clone size, V gene, CDR3 DNA, CDR3 protein. A D gene is named only where the DNA matches it firmly. The size field is filled for only some rows; it gives once, few, many or a size class.

TRBJ2-3,-,few,TRBV29-1,TGCAGCGTTGAATCCGACACAGATACGCAGTATTTT,CSVESDTDTQYF
TRBJ2-1,-,few,TRBV24-1,TGTGCCACCAGTGATTCCATCAGCGGGCGTGAGCAGTTCTTC,CATSDSISGREQFF
TRBJ2-3,-,-,TRBV10-3,TGTGCCATCAGTGTAGGGTCCGGAACAGATACGCAGTATTTT,CAISVGSGTDTQYF
TRBJ2-3,-,many,TRBV7-3,TGTGCCAGCAGCTTAGCGCCAGGGATCACAGATACGCAGTATTTT,CASSLAPGITDTQYF
TRBJ1-5,TRBD1,few,TRBV7-2,TGTGCCAGCTCTAAGGACGGTTTCGACAGGGGTTACAATCAGCCCCAGCATTTT,CASSKDGFDRGYNQPQHF
TRBJ2-7,TRBD1,few,TRBV28,TGTGCCAGCAGGGGACAGGGGGTGACCTACGAGCAGTACTTC,CASRGQGVTYEQYF
TRBJ2-1,-,few,TRBV12-3/TRBV12-4,TGTGCCAGCAGTTTTACGGGCTCCAACAATGAGCAGTTCTTC,CASSFTGSNNEQFF
TRBJ2-2,-,few,TRBV3-1,TGTGCCAGCAGCCAGCGCGGGGAGCTGTTTTTT,CASSQRGELFF
TRBJ2-7,-,-,TRBV12-3/TRBV12-4,TGTGCCAGCAGTTTTTCAACCAGAGACGAGCAGTACTTC,CASSFSTRDEQYF
TRBJ2-1,-,few,TRBV7-2,TGTGCCAGCAGCTTGGCTCGGGAGTATTTGAATGAGCAGTTCTTC,CASSLAREYLNEQFF
TRBJ2-2,TRBD2,-,TRBV5-6,TGTGCCAGCAAGGTCGGAGCGGGAGAGGACGGGGAGCTGTTTTTT,CASKVGAGEDGELFF